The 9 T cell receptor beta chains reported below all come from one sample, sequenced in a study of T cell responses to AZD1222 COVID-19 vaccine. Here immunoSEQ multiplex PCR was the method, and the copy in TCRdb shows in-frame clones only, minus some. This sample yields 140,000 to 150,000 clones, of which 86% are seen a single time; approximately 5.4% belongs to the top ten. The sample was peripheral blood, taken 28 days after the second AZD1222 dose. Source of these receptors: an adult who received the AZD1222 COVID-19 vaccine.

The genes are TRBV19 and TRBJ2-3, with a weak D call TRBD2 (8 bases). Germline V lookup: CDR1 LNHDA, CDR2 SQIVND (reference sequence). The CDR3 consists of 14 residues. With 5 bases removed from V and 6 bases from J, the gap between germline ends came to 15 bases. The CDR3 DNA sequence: TGTGCCAGTAGTCGGGAGGGGGCCGTGGATACGCAGTATTTT. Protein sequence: CASSREGAVDTQYF.

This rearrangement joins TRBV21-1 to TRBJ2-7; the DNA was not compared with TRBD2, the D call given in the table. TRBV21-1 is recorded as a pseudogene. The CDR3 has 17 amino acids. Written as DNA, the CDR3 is TGTGCCAGCAGCAAAGACCCGGCGGGTGGATCACCCTACGAGCAGTACTTC. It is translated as CASSKDPAGGSPYEQYF.

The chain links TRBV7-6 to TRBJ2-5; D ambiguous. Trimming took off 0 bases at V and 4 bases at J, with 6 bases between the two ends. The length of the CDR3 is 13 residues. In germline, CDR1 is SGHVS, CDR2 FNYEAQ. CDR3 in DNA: TGTGCCAGCAGCTTAGCGCAGGTAGAGACCCAGTACTTC. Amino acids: CASSLAQVETQYF.

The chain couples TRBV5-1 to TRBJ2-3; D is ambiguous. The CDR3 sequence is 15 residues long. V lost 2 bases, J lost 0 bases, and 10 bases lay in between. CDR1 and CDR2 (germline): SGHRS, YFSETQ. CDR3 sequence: CASSFTLASTDTQYF. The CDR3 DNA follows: TGCGCCAGCAGCTTTACCCTTGCTAGCACAGATACGCAGTATTTT.

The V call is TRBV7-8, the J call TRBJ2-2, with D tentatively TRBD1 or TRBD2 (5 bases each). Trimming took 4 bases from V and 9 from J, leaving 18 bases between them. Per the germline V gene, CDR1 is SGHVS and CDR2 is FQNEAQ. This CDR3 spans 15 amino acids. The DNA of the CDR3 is TGTGCCAGCAGCTATTTAGGGGAAAGGGAGAGGGAGCTGTTTTTT. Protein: CASSYLGERERELFF.

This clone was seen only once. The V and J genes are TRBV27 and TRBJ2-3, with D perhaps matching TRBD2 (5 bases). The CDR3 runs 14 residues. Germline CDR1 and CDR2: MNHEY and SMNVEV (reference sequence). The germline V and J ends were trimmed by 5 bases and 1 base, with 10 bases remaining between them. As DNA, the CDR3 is TGTGCCAGCAGTCCTACGAGGGGCACAGATACGCAGTATTTT. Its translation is CASSPTRGTDTQYF.

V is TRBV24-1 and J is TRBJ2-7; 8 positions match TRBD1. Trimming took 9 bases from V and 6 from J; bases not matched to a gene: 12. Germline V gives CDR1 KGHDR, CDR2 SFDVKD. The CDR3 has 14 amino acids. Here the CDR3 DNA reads TGTGCCACCGAGCTCGCACAGGGGGACCGCGAGCAGTACTTC. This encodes CATELAQGDREQYF.

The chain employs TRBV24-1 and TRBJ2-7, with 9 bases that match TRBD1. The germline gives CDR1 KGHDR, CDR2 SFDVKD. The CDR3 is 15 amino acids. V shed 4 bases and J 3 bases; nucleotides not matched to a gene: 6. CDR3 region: CATSDFGQGSYEQYF. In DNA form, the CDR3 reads TGTGCCACCAGTGACTTCGGACAGGGGAGCTACGAGCAGTACTTC.

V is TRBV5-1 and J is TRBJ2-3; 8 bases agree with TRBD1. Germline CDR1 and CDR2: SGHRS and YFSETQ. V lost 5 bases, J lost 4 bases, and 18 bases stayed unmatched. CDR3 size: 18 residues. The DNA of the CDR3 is TGCGCCAGCAGTCTTCAACCCCCCCGGACAGGGTATGCAGATACGCAGTATTTT. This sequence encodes CASSLQPPRTGYADTQYF.